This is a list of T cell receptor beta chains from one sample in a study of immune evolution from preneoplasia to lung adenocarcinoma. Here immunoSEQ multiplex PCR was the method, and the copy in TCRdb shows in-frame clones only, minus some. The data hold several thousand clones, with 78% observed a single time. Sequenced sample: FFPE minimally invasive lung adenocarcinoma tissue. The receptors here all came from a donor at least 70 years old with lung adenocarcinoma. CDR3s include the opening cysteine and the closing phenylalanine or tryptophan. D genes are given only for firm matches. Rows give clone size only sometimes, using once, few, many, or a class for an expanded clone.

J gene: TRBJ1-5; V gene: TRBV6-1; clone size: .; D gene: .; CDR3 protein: CASKAAPGHEPQHF; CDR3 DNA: TGTGCCAGCAAGGCGGCCCCCGGACATGAGCCCCAGCATTTT
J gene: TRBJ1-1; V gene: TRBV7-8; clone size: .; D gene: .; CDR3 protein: CTSSLNNEAFF; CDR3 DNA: TGTACCAGCAGCTTAAATAATGAAGCTTTCTTT
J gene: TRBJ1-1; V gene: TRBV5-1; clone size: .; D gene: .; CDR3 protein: CASSLGTTNTEAFF; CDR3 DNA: TGCGCCAGCAGCTTGGGCACAACCAACACTGAAGCTTTCTTT
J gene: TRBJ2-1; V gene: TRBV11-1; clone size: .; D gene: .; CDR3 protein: CASSYNRNNEQFF; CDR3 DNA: TGTGCCAGCAGCTACAACAGGAACAATGAGCAGTTCTTC
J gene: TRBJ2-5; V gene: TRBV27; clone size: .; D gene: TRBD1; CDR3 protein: CASSLTGGSETQYF; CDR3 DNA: TGTGCCAGCAGTTTAACAGGGGGCTCAGAGACCCAGTACTTC
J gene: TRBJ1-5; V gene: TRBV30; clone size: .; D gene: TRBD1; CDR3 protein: CAWSPRTGIGGNQPQHF; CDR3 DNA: TGTGCCTGGAGTCCTCGGACAGGGATTGGTGGCAATCAGCCCCAGCATTTT
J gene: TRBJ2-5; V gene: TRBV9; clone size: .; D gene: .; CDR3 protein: CASSEGGVQETQYF; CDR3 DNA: TGTGCCAGCAGCGAAGGAGGGGTCCAAGAGACCCAGTACTTC
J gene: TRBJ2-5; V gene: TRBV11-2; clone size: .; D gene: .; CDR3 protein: CASSLERSQETQYF; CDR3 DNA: TGTGCCAGCAGCTTAGAGAGGAGCCAAGAGACCCAGTACTTC
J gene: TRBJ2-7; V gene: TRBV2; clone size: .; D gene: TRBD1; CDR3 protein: CASSYGGGTGTSEQYF; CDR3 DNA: TGTGCCAGCAGCTACGGAGGTGGGACAGGGACTTCCGAGCAGTACTTC
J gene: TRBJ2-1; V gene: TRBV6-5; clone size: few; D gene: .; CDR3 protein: CASSRTRSSDEQFF; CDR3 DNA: TGTGCCAGCAGTCGGACCAGATCTAGCGATGAGCAGTTCTTC
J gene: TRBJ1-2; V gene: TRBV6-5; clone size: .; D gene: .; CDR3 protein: CASSFLQAGYGYTF; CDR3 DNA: TGTGCCAGCAGTTTCCTACAGGCCGGGTATGGCTACACCTTC
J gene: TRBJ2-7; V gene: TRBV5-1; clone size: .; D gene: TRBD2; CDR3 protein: CASTKAPGGSYEQYF; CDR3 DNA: TGCGCCAGCACCAAAGCCCCGGGAGGATCCTACGAGCAGTACTTC
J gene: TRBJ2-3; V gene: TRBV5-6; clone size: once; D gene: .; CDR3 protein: CASSLGGADTQYF; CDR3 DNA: TGTGCCAGCAGCTTGGGGGGGGCAGATACGCAGTATTTT
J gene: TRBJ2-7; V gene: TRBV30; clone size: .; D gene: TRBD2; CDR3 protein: CAWSRTSGTYEQYF; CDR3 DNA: TGTGCCTGGAGTAGGACTAGCGGGACCTACGAGCAGTACTTC
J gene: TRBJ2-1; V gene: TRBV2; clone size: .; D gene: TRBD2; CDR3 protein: CASSGLAGAYNEQFF; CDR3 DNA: TGTGCCAGCAGTGGACTAGCGGGAGCCTACAATGAGCAGTTCTTC
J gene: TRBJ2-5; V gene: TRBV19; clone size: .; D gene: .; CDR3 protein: CASRDVGETQYF; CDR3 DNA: TGTGCCAGTAGGGACGTGGGGGAGACCCAGTACTTC
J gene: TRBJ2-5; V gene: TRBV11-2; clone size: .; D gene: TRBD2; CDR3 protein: CASHSGARGLAGGETQYF; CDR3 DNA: TGTGCCAGCCACAGCGGGGCGAGGGGACTAGCGGGGGGGGAGACCCAGTACTTC
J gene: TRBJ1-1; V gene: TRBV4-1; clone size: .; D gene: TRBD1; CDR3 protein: CASSRTVGGVNTEAFF; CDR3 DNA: TGCGCCAGCAGTCGGACGGTAGGGGGCGTGAACACTGAAGCTTTCTTT
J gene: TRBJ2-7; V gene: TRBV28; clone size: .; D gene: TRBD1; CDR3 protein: CASSLGRGLRYEQYF; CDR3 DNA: TGTGCCAGCAGTTTGGGCAGGGGGTTGAGGTACGAGCAGTACTTC
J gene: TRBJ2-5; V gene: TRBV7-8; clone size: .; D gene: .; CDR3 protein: CASSSTPRETQYF; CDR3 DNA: TGTGCCAGCAGCTCAACCCCCAGGGAGACCCAGTACTTC
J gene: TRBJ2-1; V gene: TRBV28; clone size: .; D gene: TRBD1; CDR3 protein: CASSPTDRGPPNEQFF; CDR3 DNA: TGTGCCAGCAGTCCTACGGACAGGGGGCCCCCTAATGAGCAGTTCTTC
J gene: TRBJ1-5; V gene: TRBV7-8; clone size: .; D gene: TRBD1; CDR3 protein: CASSLEGDRNQPQHF; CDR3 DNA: TGTGCCAGCAGCTTAGAGGGGGACAGAAATCAGCCCCAGCATTTT
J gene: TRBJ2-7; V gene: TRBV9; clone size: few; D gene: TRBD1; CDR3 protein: CASSAGGTGAYEQYF; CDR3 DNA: TGTGCCAGCAGCGCCGGCGGGACAGGCGCCTACGAGCAGTACTTC
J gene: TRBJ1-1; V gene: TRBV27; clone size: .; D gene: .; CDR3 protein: CASSSPGSTGYNTEAFF; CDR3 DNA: TGTGCCAGCAGTTCCCCGGGGTCGACAGGCTATAACACTGAAGCTTTCTTT
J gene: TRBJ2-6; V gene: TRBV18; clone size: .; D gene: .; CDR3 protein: CASSPNDGSGILRGANVLTF; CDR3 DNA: TGTGCCAGCTCACCGAACGACGGTTCAGGCATCCTACGAGGGGCCAACGTCCTGACTTTC
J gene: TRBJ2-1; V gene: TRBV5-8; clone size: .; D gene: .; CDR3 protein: CASSPIRGIVRAAYNEQFF; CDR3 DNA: TGTGCCAGCAGCCCAATACGGGGTATAGTTCGAGCTGCATACAATGAGCAGTTCTTC
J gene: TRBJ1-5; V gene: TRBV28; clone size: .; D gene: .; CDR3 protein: CASSLAGTRGYQPQHF; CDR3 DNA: TGTGCCAGCAGTCTCGCAGGGACCAGGGGCTATCAGCCCCAGCATTTT
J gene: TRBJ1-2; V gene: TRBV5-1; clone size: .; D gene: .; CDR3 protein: CASSLEGGTYGYTF; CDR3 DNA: TGCGCCAGCAGCTTGGAGGGCGGGACCTATGGCTACACCTTC
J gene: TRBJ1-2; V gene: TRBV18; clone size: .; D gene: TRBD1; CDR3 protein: CASSPKTGGVMTDTF; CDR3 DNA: TGTGCCAGCTCACCCAAGACAGGGGGGGTAATGACGGACACCTTC
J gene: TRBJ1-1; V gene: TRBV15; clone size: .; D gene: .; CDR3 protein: CATSTVNRYTEAFF; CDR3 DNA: TGTGCCACCAGCACAGTTAACAGATACACTGAAGCTTTCTTT
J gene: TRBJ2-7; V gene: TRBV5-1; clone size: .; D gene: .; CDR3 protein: CASSFDTGWQYF; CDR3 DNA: TGCGCCAGCAGCTTCGACACCGGGTGGCAGTACTTC
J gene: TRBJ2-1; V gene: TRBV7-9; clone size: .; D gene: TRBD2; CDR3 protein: CASSPLSGRADEQFF; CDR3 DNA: TGTGCCAGCAGCCCCCTCAGCGGGAGAGCCGATGAGCAGTTCTTC
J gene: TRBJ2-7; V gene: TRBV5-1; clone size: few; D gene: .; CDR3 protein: CASSLKTGLSSYEQYF; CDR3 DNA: TGCGCCAGCAGCCTAAAGACAGGTCTCAGCTCCTACGAGCAGTACTTC
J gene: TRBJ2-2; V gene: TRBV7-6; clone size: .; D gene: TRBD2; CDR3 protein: CASSLVGGSTGELFF; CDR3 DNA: TGTGCCAGCAGCTTAGTGGGCGGGAGCACCGGGGAGCTGTTTTTT
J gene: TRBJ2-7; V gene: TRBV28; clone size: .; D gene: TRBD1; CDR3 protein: CASRRQGGIAYEQYF; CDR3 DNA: TGTGCCAGCAGACGACAGGGGGGGATTGCGTACGAGCAGTACTTC
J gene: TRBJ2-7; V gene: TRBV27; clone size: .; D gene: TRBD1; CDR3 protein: CASRRTGYSYEQYF; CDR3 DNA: TGTGCCAGCAGAAGGACAGGGTATTCCTACGAGCAGTACTTC
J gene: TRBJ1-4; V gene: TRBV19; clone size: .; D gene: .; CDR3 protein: CASSIWPRGGDEKLFF; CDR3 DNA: TGTGCCAGTAGTATCTGGCCGCGGGGGGGAGATGAAAAACTGTTTTTT